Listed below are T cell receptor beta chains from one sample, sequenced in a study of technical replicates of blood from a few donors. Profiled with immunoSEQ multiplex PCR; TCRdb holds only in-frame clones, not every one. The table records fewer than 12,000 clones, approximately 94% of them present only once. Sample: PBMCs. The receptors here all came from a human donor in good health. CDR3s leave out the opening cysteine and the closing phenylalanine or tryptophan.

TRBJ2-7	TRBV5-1	ASSLHTSGTVYEQY
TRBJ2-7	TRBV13	ASSPRTGSDYEQY
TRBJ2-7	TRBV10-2	ASIGDRAGF
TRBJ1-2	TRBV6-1	ASSRDRGRNYGYT
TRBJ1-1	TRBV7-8	ASRQDSAEAF
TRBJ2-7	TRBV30	AWSEGVEQY
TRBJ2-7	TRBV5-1	ASSRGGDSYEQY
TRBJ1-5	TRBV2	ASRVEGNQPQH
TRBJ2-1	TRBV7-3	ASSLNSGTYNEQF
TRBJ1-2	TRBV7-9	ASSLSTGTRGYT
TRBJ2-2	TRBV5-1	ASSSLSAGELF
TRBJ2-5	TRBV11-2	ASSVSQETQY
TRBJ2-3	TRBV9	ASSVIADTQY
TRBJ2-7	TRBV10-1	ASSEGLAGYEQY
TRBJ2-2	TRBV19	ASSNGPGTANTGELF
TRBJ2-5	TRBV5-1	ASSPSQGGQETQY
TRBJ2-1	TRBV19	ASSSQAGAGNEQF
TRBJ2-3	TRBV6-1	ASRLGGPGDTQY
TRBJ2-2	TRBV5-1	ASSDRTGGTGELF
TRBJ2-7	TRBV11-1	ASGLGLKAYEQY
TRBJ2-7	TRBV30	AWGDSYEQY
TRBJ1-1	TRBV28	ASSHRGVQGQAF
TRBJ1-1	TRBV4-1	ASSHRDRGGTEAF
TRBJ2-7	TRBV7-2	ASSLGQGVSYEQY
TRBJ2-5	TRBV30	AWSLQGETQY
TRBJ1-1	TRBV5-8	ASSLLKGGLARTNTEAF
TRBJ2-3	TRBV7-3	ASSRAATRTDTQY
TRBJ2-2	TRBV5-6	ASSFRTSGSAGELF
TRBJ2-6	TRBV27	ASSISSGANVLT
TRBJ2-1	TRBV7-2	ASSPRPPGLGLYEQF
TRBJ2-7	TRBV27	ASRDQGAGYEQY
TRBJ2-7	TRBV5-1	ASSVAPGQGYQQY
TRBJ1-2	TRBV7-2	ASSLDSNYGYT
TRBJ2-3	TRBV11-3	ASSLGRDTFTDTQY
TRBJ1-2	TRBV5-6	ASSLGTGGDGYT
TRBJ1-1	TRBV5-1	ASSQNEGGSTEAF
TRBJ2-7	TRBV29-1	SVEAGYRYEQY
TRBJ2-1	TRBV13	ASSLPADRVNEQF
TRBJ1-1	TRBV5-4	AVSRQGYPEAF
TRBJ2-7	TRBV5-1	ASSLDLVLSDEQY